Listed below are T cell receptor beta chains from one sample, sequenced in a study of STAT5B mutations in CD4+ large granular lymphocyte leukemia. Only in-frame clones appear in the TCRdb table, and some are missing; sequencing was by immunoSEQ multiplex PCR. The sample contains about 32,000 clones, approximately 76% of which appear only once. Sequencing was done on a sample of CD4+ T cells from blood buffy coats. These receptors originate from a human donor in good health. The CDR3 runs from the conserved cysteine through the conserved F or W. D genes are given only for firm matches. Clone size is stated in some rows and not others, as once, few, many or a class when expanded.

v_gene,len,d_gene,j_gene,abundance,CDR3nt,CDR3aa
TRBV19,15,.,TRBJ1-5,.,TGTGCCAGTAAAGCGGGCAGCCCTAGCAATCAGCCCCAGCATTTT,CASKAGSPSNQPQHF
TRBV29-1,12,TRBD2,TRBJ2-2,.,TGCAGCGTTTCCGGGACTATCGGGGAGCTGTTTTTT,CSVSGTIGELFF
TRBV4-1,13,.,TRBJ2-7,.,TGCGCCAGCAGCCAAGAGACGGGATACGAGCAGTACTTC,CASSQETGYEQYF
TRBV11-3,11,.,TRBJ2-3,.,TGTGCCAGCAGCTCCACAGATACGCAGTATTTT,CASSSTDTQYF
TRBV6-5,14,TRBD1,TRBJ1-1,few,TGTGCCACCAGGACAGGGAGATTGAACACTGAAGCTTTCTTT,CATRTGRLNTEAFF
TRBV6-7,17,.,TRBJ1-2,few,TGTGCCAGCAGTTACTCGATGAGCAGGGAAAGGGGAGGAGGCTACACCTTC,CASSYSMSRERGGGYTF
TRBV14,15,.,TRBJ2-7,.,TGTGCCAGCAGCCAAGATATCACGGGTAACTACGAGCAGTACTTC,CASSQDITGNYEQYF
TRBV7-3,15,TRBD1,TRBJ1-6,.,TGTGCCAGCAGTTCCACCGGGACAGCGAATTCACCCCTCCACTTT,CASSSTGTANSPLHF
TRBV19,12,TRBD1,TRBJ1-2,.,TGTGCCAGTACCAACAGGGGCGAGGGCTACACCTTC,CASTNRGEGYTF
TRBV30,13,.,TRBJ2-7,.,TGTGCCTGGGCGAAAGGGGGAGCGGGTGAGCAGTACTTC,CAWAKGGAGEQYF
TRBV4-2,16,TRBD1,TRBJ1-4,.,TGTGCCAGCAGCCCAACCCTGGACAGGGGGGTTGAAAAACTGTTTTTT,CASSPTLDRGVEKLFF
TRBV4-1,15,.,TRBJ2-7,.,TGCGCCAGCAGCCAATCAGCTCGAGCCAAGTACGAGCAGTACTTC,CASSQSARAKYEQYF
TRBV10-3,12,.,TRBJ1-3,.,TGTGCCACCCGGGACTCAGGGGACACCATATATTTT,CATRDSGDTIYF
TRBV7-9,19,TRBD2,TRBJ2-1,.,TGTGCCAGCAGCGGGAGCGGGACTAGCGGGGGGACTTCCTACAATGAGCAGTTCTTC,CASSGSGTSGGTSYNEQFF
TRBV6-1,13,.,TRBJ1-5,.,TGTGCCAGCAGTGAATCTTGGAATCTGCCCCAGCATTTT,CASSESWNLPQHF
TRBV19,18,TRBD2,TRBJ2-2,.,TGTGCCAGTAGTATAGATCCCCTAGCGGGGGGAAAAACCGGGGAGCTGTTTTTT,CASSIDPLAGGKTGELFF
TRBV10-3,14,TRBD1,TRBJ1-3,.,TGTGCCACCACCGGACAGGGTTTTGGAAACACCATATATTTT,CATTGQGFGNTIYF
TRBV28,16,.,TRBJ1-1,once,TGTGCCAGCTGGAAAAGCTTGTCATCCATGAACACTGAAGCTTTCTTT,CASWKSLSSMNTEAFF
TRBV7-6,16,.,TRBJ1-3,.,TGTGCCAGCAGCTCAGGCCCGACGAGCTCTGGAAACACCATATATTTT,CASSSGPTSSGNTIYF
TRBV11-1,16,TRBD2,TRBJ2-2,.,TGTGCCAGCAGCTCGGGACTAGCTTCGAACACCGGGGAGCTGTTTTTT,CASSSGLASNTGELFF
TRBV28,13,TRBD1,TRBJ1-6,few,TGTGCCAGCAGCTCCGGGACAGGTTTCCCCCTCCACTTT,CASSSGTGFPLHF
TRBV5-5,15,.,TRBJ1-2,.,TGTGCCAGCAGTCCAGATGCCCAGATACTCTATGGCTACACCTTC,CASSPDAQILYGYTF
TRBV5-3,14,.,TRBJ1-5,.,TGTGCCAGAAGCTTGGAGATGGGCAATCAGCCCCAGCATTTT,CARSLEMGNQPQHF
TRBV18,15,.,TRBJ2-1,.,TGTGCCAGCTCACCACTAGGGACCCCCGACAACGAGCAGTTCTTC,CASSPLGTPDNEQFF
TRBV5-6,16,.,TRBJ1-3,.,TGTGCCAGCAGCTCCCCCGGACAGTTCTCTGGAAACACCATATATTTT,CASSSPGQFSGNTIYF
TRBV6-6,15,.,TRBJ1-5,few,TGTGCCAGCAGTTACTCGAAGGTTAGCAATCAGCCCCAGCATTTT,CASSYSKVSNQPQHF
TRBV6-5,15,.,TRBJ1-2,few,TGTGCCAGCAGTATGTACACCCTGCTTAGGGTAGGCTACACCTTC,CASSMYTLLRVGYTF
TRBV25-1,12,TRBD1,TRBJ1-1,few,TGTGCCAGCAGTATTGGACAGGGAGAAGCTTTCTTT,CASSIGQGEAFF
TRBV5-6,15,.,TRBJ1-2,.,TGTGCCAGCAGCTTGATCAGGGTCGCTAACTATGGCTACACCTTC,CASSLIRVANYGYTF
TRBV9,12,.,TRBJ1-3,few,TGTGCCAGCAGCGTAACTGGAAACACCATATATTTT,CASSVTGNTIYF
TRBV4-1,13,TRBD1,TRBJ1-2,few,TGCGCCAGCAGCCGCGACAGGGGCTATGGCTACACCTTC,CASSRDRGYGYTF
TRBV6-1,14,TRBD1,TRBJ2-1,.,TGTGCCAGCACCGTCGAACAGGGGCTCTATGAGCAGTTCTTC,CASTVEQGLYEQFF
TRBV6-5,13,.,TRBJ2-6,.,TGTGCCAGCAGAACCTCTGGGGCCAACGTCCTGACTTTC,CASRTSGANVLTF